The 6 T cell receptor beta chains in this list originate from one sample, sequenced in a study of CD8+ T cells in alopecia areata. Treatment specified: oral pan-JAK inhibitor, 5-10 mg twice daily. cDNA serving as the sequencing template came from extracted, reverse transcribed RNA. TCRdb's table, derived via immunoSEQ multiplex PCR, lists solely in-frame clones and lacks some. Here the sample spans under 250,000 clones, approximately 72% being singletons. Specimen: CD4+ T cells sorted from blood, collected around week 42, from a patient treated with tofacitinib. The source is a human donor with alopecia areata.

This clone has only a few counts. The rearrangement links TRBV29-1 to TRBJ2-1; unclear D gene. The CDR3 length is 15 residues. Germline lookup yields CDR1 SQVTM and CDR2 ANQGSEA. V shed 4 bases and J shed 0 bases, with 13 bases lying between them. The CDR3 protein is CSVAQGSSSYNEQFF. The CDR3 DNA is TGCAGCGTTGCCCAAGGGTCAAGCTCCTACAATGAGCAGTTCTTC.

This clone was detected once. Mismatch with germline at one junction end may stem from a read error. The chain carries TRBV4-3 and TRBJ2-6; 9 nucleotides align to TRBD1. Germline CDR1 is LGHNA and CDR2 is YSLEER. The CDR3 is 19 residues long. CDR3 protein: CASSQESDRGASRANVLTF. Written as DNA, the CDR3 is TGCGCCAGCAGCCAGGAATCGGACAGGGGCGCCTCTCGGGCCAACGTCCTGACTTTC.

J is TRBJ1-1 and V is TRBV13; D call uncertain. Germline V CDR1 and CDR2: PRHDT, FYEKMQ (reference sequence). V dropped 2 bases and J dropped 1 base, with 14 bases sitting between them. CDR3 length: 16 amino acids. This chain's CDR3 is CASSLRTALENTEAFF. DNA of the CDR3: TGTGCCAGCAGCTTAAGAACAGCCCTAGAGAACACTGAAGCTTTCTTT.

The chain has TRBV6-5 and TRBJ2-7, with D unclear. Trimming pared 0 bases from V and 12 bases from J, leaving 15 bases between. The CDR3 sequence is 13 residues long. Germline lookup yields CDR1 MNHEY and CDR2 SVGAGI. CDR3 bases: TGTGCCAGCAGTTACTCGGGATGGGATAGGCTGTACTTC. It codes for CASSYSGWDRLYF.

The CDR3 coding sequence is TGTGCCTGGAGTTCCCTGGATCAGCCCCAGCATTTT. Amino acid sequence: CAWSSLDQPQHF. V usage is TRBV30 and J usage is TRBJ1-5; D gene unclear. CDR3 length: 12 residues. The ends were cut back, 2 bases at V and 5 bases at J, with 7 bases in the middle. CDR1 and CDR2 from the germline V gene are GTSNPN and SVGIG (reference sequence).

This clone was observed a handful of times. Other nucleotide sequences from this sample produce the same CDR3. The chain links TRBV30 to TRBJ2-6; D gene uncertain. The CDR3 runs 13 residues. Germline-derived CDR1 and CDR2 are GTSNPN and SVGIG (reference sequence). V shed 2 bases and J shed 1 base, with 3 bases lying between them. CDR3: CAWSRSGANVLTF. In nucleotides, the CDR3 is TGTGCCTGGAGTCGGTCTGGGGCCAACGTCCTGACTTTC.